The present T cell receptor beta chain was sequenced within a study of blood T cell repertoires in COVID-19 (dated by TCRdb to the early 2020s). Regarding the complete study: Samples from collaborators originated in the United States, Italy and Spain and spanned both the acute and convalescent phases of COVID-19. The samples were drawn from two sources: the first 160 participants of the ongoing ImmuneRACE study, and some 1,300 subjects contributed by 6 global collaborators. The prospective study material was composed of cDNA or gDNA derived from T cells, B-cell-depleted T cells, or PBMCs. The dataset comprised deeply sampled blood TCRbeta repertoires from subjects exposed to, actively infected with, or recovered from COVID-19. Where available, HLA class I and class II types were taken from metadata supplied by the sample provider and were not determined by assay-based typing. The repertoires were released in a freely available public database meant as a resource for research on the immune response to SARS-CoV-2. Sample metadata almost always included a de-identified subject ID, COVID-19 status, age in years and sex.

TCRbeta CDR3 regions were amplified from genomic DNA using the immunoSEQ Assay, a bias-controlled multiplex PCR. The authors processed their data as follows. Within the assay, amplification of reference gene primers was used to estimate how many nucleated cells each sample contained. To quantify the absolute abundance of each unique TCRbeta CDR3 rearrangement, sequence reads were collapsed and filtered. For each sample, productive Simpson clonality was calculated as the square root of Simpson's diversity index across productive rearrangements. TCRdb mirrors the immuneACCESS table, restricted to in-frame sequences. Some clones are absent from its copies; in checked studies, under half trace to an unresolved V gene, and the reason for the others is unknown. V, J and clone size derive from that table, while D and trimming were established from the DNA sequence. The sample profile shows some 120,000 clones; more than 65% of them were found once. Roughly 25% of the sample rests with the top ten.

About this clone itself: The target of this receptor is not known. Per-base qualities were not stored, and no clone one base away is much larger.

Collaborating institutions collected whole blood in K2EDTA tubes following their own protocols. For TCRbeta analysis, collaborator samples were shipped as frozen whole blood, as isolated PBMCs, or as DNA extracted from either sample type. Clipping removes 4 bases from V and 7 bases from J, with 8 as the unmatched junction base count. The germline V gene yields MGHRA for CDR1 and YSYEKL for CDR2. The CDR3 runs 15 residues from the cysteine to the phenylalanine. Only the CDR3 portion is preserved as DNA: 45 bases, with reading frame beginning at the first base. Results the study describes overall, beyond this receptor: The quantity of clinical and demographic metadata differed by source and by participant and was supplied without curation.

Recombination linked TRBV4-1 to TRBJ2-7; 12 central nucleotides agree with TRBD2. The TCR was taken from a human donor in a cohort sampled during active COVID-19. Specimen: peripheral blood. The encoded CDR3 is CASSLFGTSGLEQYF. The DNA sequence is given as TGCGCCAGCAGCCTATTCGGGACTAGCGGGCTGGAGCAGTACTTC.